The TCR beta chain under discussion was sequenced for a study of cytomegalovirus exposure and HLA in healthy donors. Study-level results: Being productive about 90% or about 30% of the time was typical of most TCR beta V segments in an earlier analysis. In vitro confirmation showed a few CMV-associated chains to be CMV antigen specific. Analyses of presence/absence relied on an assumption of roughly uniform sequencing depth across donors.

Turning to this clone: Its antigen is unidentified.

Though probably carrying unrecorded immune exposures, donors were nominally healthy at sampling. 60 Vbeta and 13 Jbeta primers were used in PCR. Produced via immunoSEQ multiplex PCR; TCRdb's table is partial and in-frame only. This sample has about 230,000 clones, with approximately 87% found just once. CDR3 length equals 14 residues. Germline V gene data show CDR1 as MNHEY and CDR2 as SVGAGI. V lost 7 bases, J lost 4 bases, and 14 bases lay in between. Sequencing was performed on PBMCs. V usage is TRBV6-5 and J usage is TRBJ1-3, with TRBD1 as a possible D gene (6 bases). The receptor's source is a human donor in good health. The CDR3 nucleotides are TGTGCCAGCATATTAGGGGGACCAGGAAACACCATATATTTT. Its protein product is CASILGGPGNTIYF.